Included here is one T cell receptor beta chain sequence, with context. This sample was taken from a study of cytomegalovirus exposure and HLA in healthy donors. Amplification used 60 Vbeta primers and 13 Jbeta primers. Under the authors' procedure: In a later analysis, roughly 11 million of around 75 million unique beta chains occurred in at least two donors. Some clones are missing from TCRdb's copy, which holds only in-frame ones; the method was immunoSEQ multiplex PCR. V and J calls and clone size are given by that table; D and trimming were obtained from the DNA. The data show approximately 100,000 clones, about 83% seen once. The specimen sequenced was PBMCs. The TCR originated in a female donor in good health and CMV-seronegative.

CDR3 coding DNA: TGCGCCAGCAGCCAAACTAGCGGGGGGTACAATGAGCAGTTCTTC. It encodes CASSQTSGGYNEQFF. The chain recombines TRBV4-1 with TRBJ2-1; 12 bases fit TRBD2. V trimming: 2 bases; J trimming: 4 bases; junction bases outside the gene matches: 0. The CDR3 spans 15 residues. Per the germline V gene, CDR1 is MGHRA and CDR2 is YSYEKL.